Given below is one T cell receptor (beta chain) in context. Its antigen remains undetermined. Relative to the germline gene, one junction end is altered; a read error may explain this. Sample treatment or condition, as interpreted from the label and publication: in vitro stimulation with specific CMV peptide epitopes to enrich CMV-specific T cells. This sample was taken from a study of T cell repertoires in cytomegalovirus infection (dated by TCRdb to the late 2010s). With regard to the full study: Peptide stimulations targeted recently identified HLA-C-restricted CMV epitopes, whose presentation resists viral immunomodulation, together with well-studied HLA-B-restricted epitopes. Donor HLA type was relevant to the analysis, because carriage of CMV infection together with the matching HLA type was indicated by public TCR beta signatures. Study-wide findings and limitations: The ex vivo response was dominated by HLA-C-restricted CMV-specific TCR beta clonotypes, which also provided the single most frequent clonotype in two of eight donors. Carriers of CMV infection plus the relevant HLA type were discriminated by the cumulative frequency of public TCR beta family members in the study cohort and in an independent approximately 350-donor cohort.

Sequencing instrument: Illumina HiSeq 1500. TCRdb ran its own pipeline on the public reads, namely fastp trimming at Q25 and MiXCR clone calling, and kept in-frame beta chains. A single entry per CDR3 protein holds the most common genes and DNA from its merged rows. This sample gives around 900,000 distinct CDR3 sequences in total; roughly 30% of them show up just once. Together, the top ten hold about an eighth of the sample. The CDR3 starts with the cysteine, ends with the phenylalanine, and has 13 residues. Of all the DNA, just the CDR3 is kept, 39 bases in frame from base 1. As encoded in the germline V gene (reference sequence), CDR1 is MNHEY while CDR2 is SMNVEV.

The material sequenced was cultured CD8+ T cells from PBMCs, taken from culture after CMV antigen stimulation. The source is a human donor in good health (CMV status not recorded). Some clones in this sample may be carry-over from other donors' samples. The chain employs TRBV27 and TRBJ2-6; TRBD2 is a weak D gene call, 5 bases matching. The CDR3 region reads CASSLGRANALTF. At the DNA level, the sequence is TGTGCCAGCAGTTTAGGGCGGGCCAACGCCCTGACTTTC.